A selection of T cell receptor beta chains follows, all from one sample in a study of PD-L1 blockade in urothelial cancer. Sequenced by immunoSEQ multiplex PCR; TCRdb stores in-frame clones only, minus some. In the table there are about 42,000 clones, around 84% of which are singletons. Specimen: PBMCs, collected around atezolizumab (anti-PD-L1) treatment. The receptor set was obtained from an older man with urothelial cancer. CDR3s include the opening cysteine and the closing phenylalanine or tryptophan. Fields, in order: CDR3 protein, CDR3 DNA, CDR3 length, J gene, clone size, D gene, V gene. D genes are given only for firm matches. Size tells how often a clone was seen (once, few, many) or the class of an expanded clone, and some rows leave it out.

CAWRLSGSAYEQYF | TGTGCCTGGAGGCTCAGCGGGAGCGCCTACGAGCAGTACTTC | 14 | TRBJ2-7 | . | TRBD2 | TRBV30
CASSLPNSTLDNYGYTF | TGCGCCAGCAGCTTACCCAACAGTACCTTAGATAACTATGGCTACACCTTC | 17 | TRBJ1-2 | . | . | TRBV5-1
CASSLEAPGLGGGETQYF | TGTGCCAGCAGCTTAGAGGCCCCAGGACTAGGCGGAGGGGAGACCCAGTACTTC | 18 | TRBJ2-5 | . | TRBD2 | TRBV7-9
CASSIGRALMGHEQFF | TGTGCCAGTAGTATAGGCCGGGCCCTTATGGGGCATGAGCAGTTCTTC | 16 | TRBJ2-1 | . | . | TRBV19
CACPGIVSSDTQYF | TGCGCCTGCCCCGGGATAGTTTCTTCCGATACGCAGTATTTT | 14 | TRBJ2-3 | . | . | TRBV10-1
CACRGADRETQYF | TGTGCCTGCCGCGGAGCGGATCGGGAGACCCAGTACTTC | 13 | TRBJ2-5 | . | . | TRBV19
CASGPTGGRAFF | TGTGCTAGTGGCCCTACAGGGGGCAGGGCTTTCTTT | 12 | TRBJ1-1 | . | TRBD1 | TRBV12-5
CASSRTGTGTEAFF | TGCGCCAGCAGCAGAACCGGGACAGGAACTGAAGCTTTCTTT | 14 | TRBJ1-1 | . | TRBD1 | TRBV5-1
CATSRPPLNSGGGYTF | TGTGCCACCAGCAGACCCCCTTTGAATTCGGGGGGCGGCTACACCTTC | 16 | TRBJ1-2 | once | . | TRBV15
CASSPSGNEAFF | TGTGCCAGCTCACCTTCGGGGAACGAAGCTTTCTTT | 12 | TRBJ1-1 | . | . | TRBV18
CASSQDIWGGNGYTF | TGCGCCAGCAGCCAAGATATTTGGGGGGGCAATGGCTACACCTTC | 15 | TRBJ1-2 | . | . | TRBV4-1
CASSLGTSERHEQYF | TGTGCCAGCAGCCTCGGGACTAGCGAGCGCCACGAGCAGTACTTC | 15 | TRBJ2-7 | . | TRBD2 | TRBV7-6
CASSSLGTSGANEQFF | TGTGCCAGCAGTTCTCTCGGGACTAGCGGGGCAAATGAGCAGTTCTTC | 16 | TRBJ2-1 | . | TRBD2 | TRBV28
CASSLDTSRETQYF | TGCGCCAGCAGCTTGGACACATCGAGGGAGACCCAGTACTTC | 14 | TRBJ2-5 | once | . | TRBV5-1
CASSYGQGAPYEQYF | TGTGCCAGCAGTTACGGACAGGGGGCACCCTACGAGCAGTACTTC | 15 | TRBJ2-7 | . | TRBD1 | TRBV6-6
CASSLDSLYTEAFF | TGTGCCAGCAGCCTTGACTCTCTTTACACTGAAGCTTTCTTT | 14 | TRBJ1-1 | . | . | TRBV7-8
CASRTGTAAGGAKNIQYF | TGTGCCAGCAGGACCGGGACAGCTGCAGGCGGGGCCAAAAACATTCAGTACTTC | 18 | TRBJ2-4 | . | TRBD1 | TRBV27
CASSLPKRLAGSSGANVLTF | TGTGCCAGCAGTTTACCAAAGAGACTAGCGGGAAGCTCTGGGGCCAACGTCCTGACTTTC | 20 | TRBJ2-6 | . | TRBD2 | TRBV27
CASSSYGTTYYEQYF | TGTGCCAGCAGCTCCTACGGGACAACATACTACGAGCAGTACTTC | 15 | TRBJ2-7 | . | . | TRBV7-8